This T cell receptor beta chain was sequenced for a study of control samples from healthy donors and cancer patients. The ends lost 5 bases at V and 3 bases at J; junction bases unmatched: 8. The germline V gene has CDR1 MNHEY and CDR2 SMNVEV (reference sequence). The CDR3 is made up of 16 amino acids. Assay: immunoSEQ multiplex PCR; the TCRdb copy retains only in-frame clones and omits some. The specimen's table records about 200,000 clones. J is TRBJ2-5 and V is TRBV27, with 11 bases that match TRBD2. The receptor comes from a woman between 25 and 40 years old in good health. Sequencing input: blood. In DNA form, the CDR3 reads TGTGCCAGCAGTGGTTGGGTAGCGGGGGGGGAAGAGACCCAGTACTTC. Residues: CASSGWVAGGEETQYF.